This T cell receptor (beta chain) came from a study of cytomegalovirus exposure and HLA in healthy donors. Study findings and constraints: The authors considered a cluster of highly shared sequence variants likely to be a sequencing artifact. In a later analysis, HLA-associated beta chains showed higher expansion and lower generation probabilities than comparable chains.

The CDR3 extends over 12 amino acids. Between the trimmed V and J ends, which lost 2 bases and 8 bases, there was a span of 7 bases. The germline CDR1 and CDR2 sequences are SGHTA and FQGNSA. The study ran its PCR with 60 Vbeta and 13 Jbeta primers. Sequencing used immunoSEQ multiplex PCR; TCRdb keeps in-frame clones, though not all of them. The table includes approximately 150,000 clones, roughly 80% detected once. In the case of this clone: Its antigen remains unidentified.

Healthy donors of bone marrow made up the group. V and J are TRBV7-2 and TRBJ2-1; maybe TRBD2 (5 bases). The sequence derives from a man between 50 and 59 years old in good health and CMV-seropositive. Sequenced: PBMCs. DNA for the CDR3: TGTGCCAGCAGCTTATTTAGCGATGAGCAGTTCTTC. The encoded protein is CASSLFSDEQFF.